A single sample is the source of the 3 T cell receptor beta chains below, sequenced in a study of blood T cell repertoires in COVID-19 (TCRdb year 2020). The library came from the immunoSEQ multiplex PCR assay. In its TCRdb copy, this immuneACCESS table keeps in-frame sequences only and misses some clones. Where compared with another copy, unresolved V genes explain less than half of these, and the others have no known cause. The sample table records fewer than 200,000 clones; approximately 84% of these occur just once. The ten largest clones add up to about 8% of the sample. Sample: peripheral blood. The receptors here all came from a man aged 35 to 55 who had recovered from COVID-19.

This sequence joins TRBV27 and TRBJ1-6; TRBD1 matches 7 bases. Germline V CDR1 and CDR2: MNHEY, SMNVEV (reference sequence). Trimming took 8 bases from V and 9 from J; bases not matched to a gene: 19. The CDR3 is 17 amino acids. The CDR3 DNA reads as TGTGCCAGCTCCAACGGGGGGGCCCCGACAGGGACTTCACCCCTCCACTTT. Translated, it gives CASSNGGAPTGTSPLHF.

V and J are TRBV7-9 and TRBJ2-7; perhaps TRBD2 as D (5 bases). The CDR3 covers 13 residues. The ends were cut back, 7 bases at V and 7 bases at J, with 17 bases in the middle. Germline lookup yields CDR1 SEHNR and CDR2 FQNEAQ (reference sequence). CDR3 protein: CASTISGIAEQYF. The CDR3, as DNA: TGTGCCAGCACCATTTCGGGGATCGCGGAGCAGTACTTC.

This clone was found once. The gene calls are TRBV5-3 and TRBJ1-2; 7 nucleotides agree with TRBD1. TRBV5-3 is filed as an ORF, its function uncertain. J gave up 2 bases and V 4 bases, and 11 bases lay outside the gene matches. The CDR3 is 16 residues long. The CDR3 coding sequence is TGTGCCAGAAGCCCAGGGGGGCGGACACCAAACTATGGCTACACCTTC. This codes for CARSPGGRTPNYGYTF.